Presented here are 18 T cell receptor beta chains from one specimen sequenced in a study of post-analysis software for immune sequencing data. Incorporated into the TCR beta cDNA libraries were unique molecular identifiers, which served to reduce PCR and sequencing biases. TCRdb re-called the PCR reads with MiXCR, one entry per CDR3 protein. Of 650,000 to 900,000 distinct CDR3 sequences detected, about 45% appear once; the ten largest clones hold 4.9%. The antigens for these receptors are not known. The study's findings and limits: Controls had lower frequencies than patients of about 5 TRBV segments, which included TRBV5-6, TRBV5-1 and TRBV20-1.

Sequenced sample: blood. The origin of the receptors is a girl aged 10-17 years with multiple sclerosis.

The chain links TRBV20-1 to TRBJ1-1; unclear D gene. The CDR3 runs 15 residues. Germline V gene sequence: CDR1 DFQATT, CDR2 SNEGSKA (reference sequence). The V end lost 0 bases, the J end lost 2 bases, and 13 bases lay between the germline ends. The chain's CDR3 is CSARDPAAFNTEAFF. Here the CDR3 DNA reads TGCAGTGCTAGAGATCCCGCTGCTTTTAACACTGAAGCTTTCTTT.

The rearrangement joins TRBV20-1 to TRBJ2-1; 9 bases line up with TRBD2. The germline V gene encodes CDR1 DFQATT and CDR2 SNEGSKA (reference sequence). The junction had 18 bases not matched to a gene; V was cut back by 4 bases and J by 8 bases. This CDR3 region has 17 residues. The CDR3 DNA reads TGCAGTGCTACGAACCCTCTTCCGGGACTAGCTGGGGATGAGCAGTTCTTC. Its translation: CSATNPLPGLAGDEQFF.

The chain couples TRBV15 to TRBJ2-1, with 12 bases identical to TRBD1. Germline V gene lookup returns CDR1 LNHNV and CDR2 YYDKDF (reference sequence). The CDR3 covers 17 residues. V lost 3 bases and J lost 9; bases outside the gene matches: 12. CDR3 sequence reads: CATSSLHGGQGAREQFF. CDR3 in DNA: TGTGCCACCAGCAGCCTACACGGGGGACAGGGGGCACGTGAGCAGTTCTTC.

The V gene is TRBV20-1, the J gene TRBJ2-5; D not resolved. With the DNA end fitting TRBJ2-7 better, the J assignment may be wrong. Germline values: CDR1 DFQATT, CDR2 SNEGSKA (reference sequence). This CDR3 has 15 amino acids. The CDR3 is CSAPPRVGSLNEQYF. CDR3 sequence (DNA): TGCAGTGCCCCCCCGCGAGTGGGAAGTCTAAACGAGCAGTACTTC.

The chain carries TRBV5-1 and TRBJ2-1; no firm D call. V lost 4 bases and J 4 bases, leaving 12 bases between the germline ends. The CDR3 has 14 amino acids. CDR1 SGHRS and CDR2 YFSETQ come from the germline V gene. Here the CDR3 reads CASSIETEYNEQFF. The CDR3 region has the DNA TGCGCCAGCAGCATAGAGACGGAATACAATGAGCAGTTCTTC.

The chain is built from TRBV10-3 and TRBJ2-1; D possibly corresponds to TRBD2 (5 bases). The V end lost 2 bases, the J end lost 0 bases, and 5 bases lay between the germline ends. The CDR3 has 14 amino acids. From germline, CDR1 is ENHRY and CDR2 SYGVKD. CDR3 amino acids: CAISERGSYNEQFF. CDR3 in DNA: TGTGCCATCAGTGAGCGGGGCTCCTACAATGAGCAGTTCTTC.

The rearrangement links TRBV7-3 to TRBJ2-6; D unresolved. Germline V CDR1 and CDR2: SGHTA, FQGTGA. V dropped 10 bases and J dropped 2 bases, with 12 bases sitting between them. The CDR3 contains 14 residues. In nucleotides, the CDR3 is TGTGCCACCGGTGGGGAAACTGGGGCCAACGTCCTGACTTTC. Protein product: CATGGETGANVLTF. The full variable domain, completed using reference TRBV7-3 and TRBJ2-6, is GAGVSQTPSNKVTEKGKYVELRCDPISGHTALYWYRQSLGQGPEFLIYFQGTGAADDSGLPNDRFFAVRPEGSVSTLKIQRTERGDSAVYLCATGGETGANVLTFGAGSRLTVL.

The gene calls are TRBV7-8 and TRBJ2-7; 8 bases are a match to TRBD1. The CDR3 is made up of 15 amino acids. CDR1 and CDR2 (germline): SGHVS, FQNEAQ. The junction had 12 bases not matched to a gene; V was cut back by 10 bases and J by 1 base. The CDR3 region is CATTNLRTGSYEQYF. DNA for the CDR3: TGTGCCACCACCAACCTTAGGACAGGGTCCTACGAGCAGTACTTC.

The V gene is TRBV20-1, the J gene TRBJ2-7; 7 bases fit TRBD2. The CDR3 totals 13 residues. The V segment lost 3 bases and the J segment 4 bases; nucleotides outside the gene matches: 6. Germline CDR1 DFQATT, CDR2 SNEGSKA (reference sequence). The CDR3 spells CSASGGRLYEQYF. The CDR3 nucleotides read TGCAGTGCTAGTGGCGGGAGATTGTACGAGCAGTACTTC.

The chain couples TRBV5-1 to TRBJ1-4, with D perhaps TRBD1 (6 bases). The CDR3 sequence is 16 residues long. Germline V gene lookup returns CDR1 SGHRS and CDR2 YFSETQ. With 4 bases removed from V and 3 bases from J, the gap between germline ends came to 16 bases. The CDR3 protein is CASSPALTGSNEKLFF. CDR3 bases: TGCGCCAGCAGCCCAGCCCTGACAGGCTCTAATGAAAAACTGTTTTTT.

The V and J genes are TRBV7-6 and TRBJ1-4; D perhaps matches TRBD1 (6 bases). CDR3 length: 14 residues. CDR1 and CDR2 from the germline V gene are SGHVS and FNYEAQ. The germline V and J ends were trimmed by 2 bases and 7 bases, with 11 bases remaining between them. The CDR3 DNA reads TGTGCCAGCAGCTTATACAGGGACGGTGAAAAACTGTTTTTT. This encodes CASSLYRDGEKLFF.

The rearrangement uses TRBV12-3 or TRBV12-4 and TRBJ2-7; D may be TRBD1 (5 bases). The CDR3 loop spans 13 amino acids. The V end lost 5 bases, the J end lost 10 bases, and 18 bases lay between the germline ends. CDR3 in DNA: TGTGCCAGCAGTCCCACCGACAGTGGATCACAGTACTTC. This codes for CASSPTDSGSQYF.

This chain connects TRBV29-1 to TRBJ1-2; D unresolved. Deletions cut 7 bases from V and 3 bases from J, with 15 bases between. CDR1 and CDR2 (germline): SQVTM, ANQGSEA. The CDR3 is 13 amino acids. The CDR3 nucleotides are TGCAGCGCCCCCGGCCGCGGATACTATGGCTACACCTTC. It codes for CSAPGRGYYGYTF.

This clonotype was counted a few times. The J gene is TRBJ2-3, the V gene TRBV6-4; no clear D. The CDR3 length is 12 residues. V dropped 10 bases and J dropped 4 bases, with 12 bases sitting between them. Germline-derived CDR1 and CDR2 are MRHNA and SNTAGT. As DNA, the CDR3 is TGTGCCACGACCCCCACGTCAGATACGCAGTATTTT. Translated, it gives CATTPTSDTQYF.

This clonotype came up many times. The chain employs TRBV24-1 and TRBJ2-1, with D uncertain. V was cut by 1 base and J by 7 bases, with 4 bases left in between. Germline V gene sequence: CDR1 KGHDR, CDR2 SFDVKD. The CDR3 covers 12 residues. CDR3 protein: CATSDFLNEQFF. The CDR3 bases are TGTGCCACCAGTGATTTCCTTAATGAGCAGTTCTTC.

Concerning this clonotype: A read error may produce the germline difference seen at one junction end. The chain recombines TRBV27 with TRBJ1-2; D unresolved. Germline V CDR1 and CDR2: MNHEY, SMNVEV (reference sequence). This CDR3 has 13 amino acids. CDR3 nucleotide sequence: TGTGCCAGCAGTCCCCAGACAAGCGGTGGCTACATCTTC. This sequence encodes CASSPQTSGGYIF.

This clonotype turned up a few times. CDR3 sequence: CASSPRTGNYEQYF. CDR3 nucleotide sequence: TGTGCCAGCAGCCCACGGACTGGAAACTACGAGCAGTACTTC. This chain uses TRBV6-5 with TRBJ2-7, with D possibly matching TRBD2 (5 bases). This CDR3 comprises 14 residues. The germline V and J ends were trimmed by 6 bases and 3 bases, with 15 bases remaining between them. Germline CDR1 is MNHEY and CDR2 is SVGAGI.

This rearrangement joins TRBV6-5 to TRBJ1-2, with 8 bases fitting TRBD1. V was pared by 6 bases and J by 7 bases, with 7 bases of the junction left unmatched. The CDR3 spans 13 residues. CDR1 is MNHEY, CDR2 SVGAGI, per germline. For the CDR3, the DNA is TGTGCCAGCAGCACCGGGACAGGATGTGGCTACACCTTC. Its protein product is CASSTGTGCGYTF.